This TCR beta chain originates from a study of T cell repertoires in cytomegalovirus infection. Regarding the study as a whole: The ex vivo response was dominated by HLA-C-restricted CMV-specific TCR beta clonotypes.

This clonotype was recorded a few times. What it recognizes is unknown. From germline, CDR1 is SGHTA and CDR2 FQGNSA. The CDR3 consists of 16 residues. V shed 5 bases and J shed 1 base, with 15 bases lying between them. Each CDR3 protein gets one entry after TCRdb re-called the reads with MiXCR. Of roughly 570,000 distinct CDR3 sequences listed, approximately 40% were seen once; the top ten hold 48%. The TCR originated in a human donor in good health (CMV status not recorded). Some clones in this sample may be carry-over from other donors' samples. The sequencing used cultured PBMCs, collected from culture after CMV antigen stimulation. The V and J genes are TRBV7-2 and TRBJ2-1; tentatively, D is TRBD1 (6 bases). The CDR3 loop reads CASSPRRQGSYNEQFF. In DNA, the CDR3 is TGTGCCAGCAGCCCCCGTCGGCAGGGGTCCTACAATGAGCAGTTCTTC.